These 30 T cell receptor beta chains were all obtained from the same sample, sequenced in a study of cytomegalovirus exposure and HLA in healthy donors. Primers for the PCR totalled 60 Vbeta and 13 Jbeta. The assay was immunoSEQ multiplex PCR, and TCRdb's table has in-frame clones only and misses some. Found here are some 150,000 clones, 60% to 85% of them singletons; the top ten hold around 7%. What was sequenced was PBMCs. These receptors were obtained from a woman between 35 and 50 years old in good health and CMV-seropositive.

This chain links TRBV5-1 with TRBJ1-1, with 9 positions matching TRBD1. Germline values: CDR1 SGHRS, CDR2 YFSETQ. Trimming at V came to 4 bases and at J to 5 bases, leaving 6 bases not matched to a gene. The CDR3 consists of 14 residues. CDR3: CASSGTGGGTEAFF. DNA for the CDR3: TGCGCCAGCAGCGGCACAGGGGGCGGGACTGAAGCTTTCTTT.

The genes are TRBV10-3 and TRBJ2-1; D is possibly TRBD2 (5 bases). CDR1 is ENHRY, CDR2 SYGVKD, per germline. Trimming removed 5 bases at V and 8 bases at J, with 13 bases between. This CDR3 contains 13 residues. The CDR3 bases are TGTGCCATCAGTCTAAGGTTTAGCGATGAGCAGTTCTTC. Translating gives CAISLRFSDEQFF.

The chain recombines TRBV11-2 with TRBJ1-3, with unresolved D. The V end was cut by 2 bases, the J end by 0 bases, with 11 bases between. The length of the CDR3 is 16 residues. Looked up from germline, CDR1 is SGHAT and CDR2 is FQNNGV. Written as DNA, the CDR3 is TGTGCCAGCAGCTTAAGCACGTCGAGCTCTGGAAACACCATATATTTT. This translates into CASSLSTSSSGNTIYF.

The chain combines TRBV5-6 with TRBJ2-7, with unresolved D. V was clipped by 4 bases and J by 1 base, with 21 bases between them. The V gene's germline CDR1 is SGHDT and CDR2 YYEEEE. The CDR3 length is 17 residues. In DNA, the CDR3 is TGTGCCAGCAGCCTCATGAGCATGCCGGGTTCATCCTACGAGCAGTACTTC. Protein: CASSLMSMPGSSYEQYF.

The chain combines TRBV6-4 with TRBJ1-5; D is undetermined. Germline CDR1 MRHNA, CDR2 SNTAGT. V was clipped by 4 bases and J by 10 bases, with 14 bases between them. This CDR3 spans 13 amino acids. Here the CDR3 DNA reads TGTGCCAGCAGTGTTGGTTTTGGCAGTCCCCAGCATTTT. It translates to CASSVGFGSPQHF.

This sequence joins TRBV6-1 and TRBJ1-2; TRBD1 aligns across 7 bases. The CDR3 sequence is 15 residues long. The germline CDR1 and CDR2 sequences are MNHNS and SASEGT. The trim removed 2 bases at V and 7 bases at J, leaving 10 bases unmatched. CDR3 region: CASSELFGTETGYTF. Here the CDR3 DNA reads TGTGCCAGCAGTGAACTTTTCGGGACAGAAACTGGCTACACCTTC.

J is TRBJ1-2 and V is TRBV7-9; D ambiguous. The CDR3 runs 13 residues. Trimming removed 5 bases at V and 6 bases at J, with 13 bases between. Germline V CDR1 and CDR2: SEHNR, FQNEAQ (reference sequence). DNA for the CDR3: TGTGCCAGCAGCGCCTTTTTGATAGATGGCTACACCTTC. This encodes CASSAFLIDGYTF.

The chain combines TRBV11-2 with TRBJ2-2; D ambiguous. The germline V gene encodes CDR1 SGHAT and CDR2 FQNNGV. The CDR3 sequence is 13 residues long. The germline V and J ends were trimmed by 5 bases and 6 bases, with 10 bases remaining between them. CDR3 region: CASSPRVAGELFF. The CDR3 coding sequence is TGTGCCAGCAGCCCACGGGTGGCCGGGGAGCTGTTTTTT. The full variable domain, in which reference TRBV11-2 and TRBJ2-2 provide the parts outside the CDR3, is EAGVAQSPRYKIIEKRQSVAFWCNPISGHATLYWYQQILGQGPKLLIQFQNNGVVDDSQLPKDRFSAERLKGVDSTLKIQPAKLEDSAVYLCASSPRVAGELFFGEGSRLTVL.

The V call is TRBV27, the J call TRBJ2-7; D not resolved. Germline V CDR1 and CDR2: MNHEY, SMNVEV (reference sequence). V lost 1 base, J lost 0 bases, and 7 bases lay in between. The CDR3 spans 14 residues. The CDR3 here is CASSLFSGSYEQYF. The CDR3 bases are TGTGCCAGCAGTTTATTCTCGGGCTCCTACGAGCAGTACTTC.

The genes are TRBV13 and TRBJ1-1; no reliable D call. Germline CDR1 and CDR2: PRHDT and FYEKMQ (reference sequence). This CDR3 contains 14 residues. Between the trimmed V and J ends, which lost 0 bases and 5 bases, there was a span of 10 bases. The CDR3 region is CASSLGTARTEAFF. CDR3 DNA sequence: TGTGCCAGCAGCTTAGGGACCGCCAGGACTGAAGCTTTCTTT.

This chain links TRBV19 with TRBJ1-2; 7 bases fit TRBD1. The trim removed 4 bases at V and 2 bases at J, leaving 7 bases unmatched. The CDR3 covers 15 residues. Germline values: CDR1 LNHDA, CDR2 SQIVND (reference sequence). CDR3 DNA sequence: TGTGCCAGTAGTAGCGGACAGGCGGTGAACTATGGCTACACCTTC. Translating it yields CASSSGQAVNYGYTF. Using reference TRBV19 and TRBJ1-2 for the parts outside the CDR3, the full variable domain is DGGITQSPKYLFRKEGQNVTLSCEQNLNHDAMYWYRQDPGQGLRLIYYSQIVNDFQKGDIAEGYSVSREKKESFPLTVTSAQKNPTAFYLCASSSGQAVNYGYTFGSGTRLTVV.

The rearrangement uses TRBV7-9 and TRBJ2-5; TRBD1 matches at 7 bases. The DNA end is a closer match to TRBJ2-7, so the J assignment may be wrong. From germline, CDR1 is SEHNR and CDR2 FQNEAQ (reference sequence). The CDR3 is 15 residues long. CDR3 nucleotides: TGTGCCAGCAGCTTAGGCTTCGACAGGGATTACGAGCAGTACTTC. Translating gives CASSLGFDRDYEQYF.

This chain uses TRBV19 with TRBJ2-5; no clear D gene. Germline values: CDR1 LNHDA, CDR2 SQIVND (reference sequence). This CDR3 has 13 amino acids. The ends were cut back, 4 bases at V and 0 bases at J, with 6 bases in the middle. CDR3 sequence (DNA): TGTGCCAGTAGTAGGCATTACCAAGAGACCCAGTACTTC. Translating it yields CASSRHYQETQYF.

The chain couples TRBV7-6 to TRBJ1-2, with TRBD1 identical over 7 bases. CDR1 and CDR2 (germline): SGHVS, FNYEAQ. The trim removed 5 bases at V and 7 bases at J, leaving 10 bases unmatched. The CDR3 has 14 residues. CDR3 DNA sequence: TGTGCCAGCAGCCTATCCGGGGACAGTGGTGGCTACACCTTC. Protein product: CASSLSGDSGGYTF.

The gene calls are TRBV5-6 and TRBJ1-2, with 7 bases fitting TRBD1. V lost 5 bases, J lost 1 base, and 11 bases stayed unmatched. The CDR3 sequence is 16 residues long. The germline V gene has CDR1 SGHDT and CDR2 YYEEEE. The CDR3 region has the DNA TGTGCCAGCAGTCCTATCCGGGACAGCTTTAACTATGGCTACACCTTC. This gives the protein CASSPIRDSFNYGYTF.

V is TRBV6-6 and J is TRBJ1-2; weak D call: TRBD1 (5 bases). V lost 8 bases to trimming and J lost 2 bases, with 12 bases between them. The CDR3 totals 13 residues. Germline-derived CDR1 and CDR2 are MNHNY and SVGAGI (reference sequence). DNA of the CDR3: TGTGCCAGCCGGACGGGGGGAAACTATGGCTACACCTTC. Protein sequence: CASRTGGNYGYTF.

The rearrangement joins TRBV7-2 to TRBJ2-3, with 7 bases aligning to TRBD1. CDR3 length: 14 residues. Germline CDR1 SGHTA, CDR2 FQGNSA. V gave up 5 bases and J gave up 2 bases; unmatched junction bases: 4. CDR3 DNA: TGTGCCAGCAGCCGGGACAGCAACACAGATACGCAGTATTTT. Encoded protein: CASSRDSNTDTQYF.

The chain employs TRBV6-1 and TRBJ2-7; a weak D match, TRBD2 (7 bases). V lost 3 bases and J 4 bases, leaving 13 bases between the germline ends. This CDR3 has 14 amino acids. Germline values: CDR1 MNHNS, CDR2 SASEGT. In nucleotides, the CDR3 is TGTGCCAGCAGTGATTCGGGGGGCCCGTACGAGCAGTACTTC. Its protein is CASSDSGGPYEQYF.

This CDR3 reads CASMRFGTGELFF. The CDR3 DNA sequence: TGTGCCAGCATGAGGTTCGGTACGGGGGAGCTGTTTTTT. The chain recombines TRBV2 with TRBJ2-2; D gene ambiguous. V gave up 7 bases and J gave up 8 bases, with 14 bases separating them. The germline V gene has CDR1 SNHLY and CDR2 FYNNEI. CDR3 length: 13 amino acids.

The V gene is TRBV18, the J gene TRBJ1-4; weak D call: TRBD1 (5 bases). Germline CDR1 reads KGHSH; CDR2 reads LQKENI. The CDR3 is 15 residues long. V was trimmed by 3 bases and J by 7 bases, leaving 15 bases between them. The CDR3 sequence: CASSPGLGSVEKLFF. The CDR3 coding sequence is TGTGCCAGCTCACCGGGGCTAGGGTCGGTTGAAAAACTGTTTTTT.

A single count supports this clone. The rearrangement uses TRBV5-3 and TRBJ2-7; D may be TRBD1 (5 bases). TRBV5-3 is noted as an ORF with a role that remains uncertain. Trimming shortened V by 0 bases and J by 2 bases, and 9 bases separated the two germline ends. The CDR3 contains 14 residues. The DNA for the CDR3 is TGTGCCAGAAGCTTGGTACAGGATACCTACGAGCAGTACTTC. Translated, it gives CARSLVQDTYEQYF.

CDR3 sequence: CAISERRQGAFDGELFF. The CDR3 DNA is TGTGCCATCAGTGAGCGTCGCCAGGGGGCGTTTGACGGGGAGCTGTTTTTT. The chain carries TRBV10-3 and TRBJ2-2; 8 bases are shared with TRBD1. The CDR3 runs 17 residues. The germline gives CDR1 ENHRY, CDR2 SYGVKD. The junction had 12 bases not matched to a gene; V was cut back by 2 bases and J by 7 bases.

As DNA, the CDR3 is TGTGCCTGGACCCCATCGGTGAATGAGCAGTTCTTC. This sequence encodes CAWTPSVNEQFF. The V call is TRBV30, the J call TRBJ2-1; D is uncertain. The V end was cut by 4 bases, the J end by 7 bases, with 11 bases between. The CDR3 consists of 12 residues. CDR1 GTSNPN and CDR2 SVGIG come from the germline V gene (reference sequence). The whole variable domain, remainder taken from reference TRBV30 and TRBJ2-1, is SQTIHQWPATLVQPVGSPLSLECTVEGTSNPNLYWYRQAAGRGLQLLFYSVGIGQISSEVPQNLSASRPQDRQFILSSKKLLLSDSGFYLCAWTPSVNEQFFGPGTRLTVL.

This chain uses TRBV11-2 with TRBJ2-3, with TRBD1 matching over 7 bases. Germline CDR1 is SGHAT and CDR2 is FQNNGV. V lost 0 bases, J lost 1 base, and 4 bases stayed unmatched. This CDR3 has 16 residues. CDR3 residues: CASSLDVGGGTDTQYF. The CDR3 nucleotides are TGTGCCAGCAGCTTAGATGTAGGGGGCGGCACAGATACGCAGTATTTT.

The chain joins TRBV19 to TRBJ2-3; the match to TRBD2 covers 12 bases. The trim removed 4 bases at V and 5 bases at J, leaving 7 bases unmatched. The CDR3 consists of 16 residues. Germline V lookup: CDR1 LNHDA, CDR2 SQIVND (reference sequence). CDR3 protein: CASSKGTSGLGDTQYF. The CDR3 nucleotides are TGTGCCAGTAGTAAGGGGACTAGCGGGCTCGGAGATACGCAGTATTTT.

This clone turned up a few times. CDR3 coding DNA: TGTGCCAGCAGCTTTCATGGCAGGGAAGCTTTCTTT. It specifies CASSFHGREAFF. The rearrangement uses TRBV11-2 and TRBJ1-1; D remains unclear. Trimming left V 3 bases short and J 8 bases short, with 10 bases between. The CDR3 sequence is 12 residues long. The V gene's germline CDR1 is SGHAT and CDR2 FQNNGV.

The V call is TRBV5-6, the J call TRBJ1-1; no clear D gene. This CDR3 contains 14 residues. V was pared by 0 bases and J by 1 base, with 7 bases between. From germline, CDR1 is SGHDT and CDR2 YYEEEE. This chain's CDR3 is CASSLGQWNTEAFF. The CDR3 DNA reads as TGTGCCAGCAGCTTGGGTCAGTGGAACACTGAAGCTTTCTTT.

The chain joins TRBV5-6 to TRBJ1-1; D is perhaps TRBD1 (5 bases). Trimming pared 8 bases from V and 11 bases from J, leaving 22 bases between. CDR1 and CDR2 from the germline V gene are SGHDT and YYEEEE. This CDR3 has 13 residues. The CDR3: CASTPVGGNGAFF. In DNA form, the CDR3 reads TGTGCCAGTACCCCGGTGGGGGGGAACGGGGCTTTCTTT. Filled out from reference TRBV5-6 and TRBJ1-1, the complete variable domain reads DAGVTQSPTHLIKTRGQQVTLRCSPKSGHDTVSWYQQALGQGPQFIFQYYEEEERQRGNFPDRFSGHQFPNYSSELNVNALLLGDSALYLCASTPVGGNGAFFGQGTRLTVV.

This chain connects TRBV6-5 to TRBJ1-1, with D perhaps TRBD1 (6 bases). V shed 9 bases and J shed 3 bases, with 17 bases lying between them. The CDR3 is 14 residues long. Germline V gene data show CDR1 as MNHEY and CDR2 as SVGAGI. CDR3 nucleotide sequence: TGTGCCAGTCGACAGCCAGGGGCGGACACTGAAGCTTTCTTT. Translated: CASRQPGADTEAFF.

The chain combines TRBV2 with TRBJ1-5, with D perhaps TRBD1 (5 bases). The CDR3 is 14 residues long. Germline CDR1 reads SNHLY; CDR2 reads FYNNEI. Trimming pared 7 bases from V and 11 bases from J, leaving 21 bases between. The chain's CDR3 is CASKHRPEPGAQHF. The CDR3 DNA follows: TGTGCCAGCAAGCACCGTCCCGAACCGGGGGCCCAGCATTTT.